This TCR beta chain was recovered during a study of T cells in Graves' hyperthyroidism and ophthalmopathy. Used for diagnoses were clinical symptoms, serum thyroxine and TRAb, thyroid ultrasound and orbital computed tomography. Germline assignment: CDR1 SGHVS and CDR2 FNYEAQ. This CDR3 is built from 14 residues. With 6 bases clipped from V and 3 bases from J, the junction kept 6 bases outside the gene matches. Points from the study as a whole: Ophthalmopathy, as predicted by the model, came a median approximately 5.9 months after the prediction.

About this clonotype itself: The antigen is undetermined.

Authors of the study amplified TCR beta CDR3 regions from RNA transcripts. The TCR CDR3 was amplified in a first-round RT-PCR using the HTBI primer set. TCRdb redid the calling of the multiplex PCR reads with MiXCR, one entry per CDR3 protein. The repertoire holds fewer than 750,000 distinct CDR3 sequences, 40% to 55% seen once, with around 8% in the top ten. This TCR derives from a woman between 18 and 29 years old with Graves' hyperthyroidism. This chain links TRBV7-6 with TRBJ1-2; 8 bases line up with TRBD1. Sequencing used peripheral blood or thyroid tissue (not recorded which). The CDR3 protein is CASSSNRGDYGYTF. The CDR3 nucleotides read TGTGCCAGCAGTTCCAACAGGGGGGACTATGGCTACACCTTC.